The TCR beta chain described here comes from a study of shared clonotypes between healthy human individuals. In the study overall: A couple of female and a few male donors aged 18 to 49 were enrolled.

It was CD45RO-negative cells, positively selected for CCR7, that made up naive CD8 cells, with terminally differentiated effector memory CD45RA+ cells excluded. From germline, CDR1 is SGHRS and CDR2 YFSETQ. V lost 2 bases to trimming and J lost 0 bases, with 10 bases between them. The CDR3 has 15 residues. The authors loaded around 200 ng DNA, about 30,000 T cell genomes, into sorted-subset replicate PCRs. Data came from immunoSEQ multiplex PCR; TCRdb stores just in-frame clones and leaves some out. This sample carries about 1,800,000 clones, roughly 94% of them seen once, and the ten largest clones take approximately 1.2%. Concerning this clone: Its antigen is still unknown. This sample includes further DNA sequences coding for the same CDR3.

General study results and limits: Of the naive CD4 clonotypes, around 4.7% were shared across several donors. Few donors limited the genetic and exposure-history diversity represented.

This TCR was recovered from a man between 18 and 35 years old in good health. V is TRBV5-1 and J is TRBJ2-3, with D possibly matching TRBD2 (5 bases). Sequenced input: naive CD8+ T cells sorted from blood. Written as DNA, the CDR3 is TGCGCCAGCAGCTTAGAGGGATCTAGCACAGATACGCAGTATTTT. It encodes CASSLEGSSTDTQYF. Using reference TRBV5-1 and TRBJ2-3 for the parts outside the CDR3, the full variable domain is KAGVTQTPRYLIKTRGQQVTLSCSPISGHRSVSWYQQTPGQGLQFLFEYFSETQRNKGNFPGRFSGRQFSNSRSEMNVSTLELGDSALYLCASSLEGSSTDTQYFGPGTRLTVL.